Each of the 11 T cell receptor beta chains below was sequenced from the same sample in a study of T cell responses to AZD1222 COVID-19 vaccine. Profiling relied on immunoSEQ multiplex PCR, and the TCRdb table lists in-frame clones only, not all of them. Found here are about 88,000 clones, roughly 94% of them singletons; the top ten hold approximately 5.2%. The source was peripheral blood, collected on day 0 of AZD1222 vaccination. These receptors were taken from an adult in good health.

This chain connects TRBV29-1 to TRBJ2-7; TRBD1 might be the D (6 bases). Germline assignment: CDR1 SQVTM and CDR2 ANQGSEA. CDR3 length: 15 amino acids. V lost 4 bases and J lost 0, with 16 bases in between. CDR3 nucleotides: TGCAGCGTTGTGGGGGCCAGGGGCAACTCCTACGAGCAGTACTTC. Protein: CSVVGARGNSYEQYF.

V usage is TRBV28 and J usage is TRBJ2-7; 8 nucleotides match TRBD1. The V and J ends lost 5 bases and 3 bases, in that order; junction bases with no gene match: 9. CDR1 is MDHEN and CDR2 is SYDVKM in the germline V gene. CDR3 length equals 15 residues. The CDR3 DNA is TGTGCCAGCAGTCTACGACAGGGGCCCTTCTACGAGCAGTACTTC. Protein: CASSLRQGPFYEQYF.

V usage is TRBV5-4 and J usage is TRBJ1-6; D perhaps matches TRBD1 (5 bases). Between the trimmed V and J ends, which lost 1 base and 9 bases, there was a span of 14 bases. Germline V CDR1 and CDR2: SGHNT, YYREEE (reference sequence). CDR3 length: 15 amino acids. Written as DNA, the CDR3 is TGTGCCAGCAGCTTGTGGCAGGGCGTTCCTTCACCCCTCCACTTT. Protein sequence: CASSLWQGVPSPLHF.

The J gene is TRBJ2-1, the V gene TRBV7-3, with 8 bases fitting TRBD2. V shed 1 base and J 7 bases; nucleotides not matched to a gene: 6. Germline lookup yields CDR1 SGHTA and CDR2 FQGTGA. The CDR3 runs 15 residues. The chain's CDR3 is CASSLMAGGINEQFF. As DNA, the CDR3 is TGTGCCAGCAGCTTAATGGCGGGAGGTATTAATGAGCAGTTCTTC. Supplemented by reference TRBV7-3 and TRBJ2-1, the full variable domain reads GAGVSQTPSNKVTEKGKYVELRCDPISGHTALYWYRQSLGQGPEFLIYFQGTGAADDSGLPNDRFFAVRPEGSVSTLKIQRTERGDSAVYLCASSLMAGGINEQFFGPGTRLTVL.

V is TRBV7-9 and J is TRBJ2-1; D perhaps matches TRBD2 (5 bases). The V gene lost 0 bases and the J gene lost 7 bases, with 10 bases spanning the gap. This CDR3 region has 14 residues. Per germline, CDR1 SEHNR and CDR2 FQNEAQ (reference sequence). The CDR3 loop reads CASSLAGVLNEQFF. The CDR3 DNA follows: TGTGCCAGCAGCTTAGCGGGAGTTTTGAATGAGCAGTTCTTC. Full variable domain (missing parts from reference TRBV7-9 and TRBJ2-1): DTGVSQNPRHKITKRGQNVTFRCDPISEHNRLYWYRQTLGQGPEFLTYFQNEAQLEKSRLLSDRFSAERPKGSFSTLEIQRTEQGDSAMYLCASSLAGVLNEQFFGPGTRLTVL.

This rearrangement joins TRBV19 to TRBJ1-5, with TRBD1 matching 8 bases. Germline-derived CDR1 and CDR2 are LNHDA and SQIVND (reference sequence). This CDR3 spans 16 amino acids. V lost 4 bases, J lost 4 bases, and 9 bases stayed unmatched. The CDR3 loop reads CASSTFGQGGNQPQHF. The CDR3 DNA reads as TGTGCCAGTAGTACCTTTGGACAGGGCGGGAATCAGCCCCAGCATTTT.

The rearrangement uses TRBV15 and TRBJ2-5; no firm D call. The CDR3 extends over 14 amino acids. Germline lookup yields CDR1 LNHNV and CDR2 YYDKDF (reference sequence). The V end lost 0 bases, the J end lost 2 bases, and 7 bases lay between the germline ends. The DNA of the CDR3 is TGTGCCACCAGCAGAGAAGGAAGGCAAGAGACCCAGTACTTC. Translated: CATSREGRQETQYF.

The chain employs TRBV5-1 and TRBJ2-3, with D hard to call. Trimming left V 4 bases short and J 2 bases short, with 8 bases between. Germline-derived CDR1 and CDR2 are SGHRS and YFSETQ. The CDR3 spans 13 residues. CDR3 DNA: TGCGCCAGCAGCCAAGTTTACACAGATACGCAGTATTTT. This codes for CASSQVYTDTQYF.

This clone was recorded only once. This chain connects TRBV20-1 to TRBJ2-7; D gene ambiguous. The CDR3 contains 11 residues. V was cut by 3 bases and J by 5 bases, with 8 bases left in between. The germline V gene has CDR1 DFQATT and CDR2 SNEGSKA (reference sequence). The DNA of the CDR3 is TGCAGTGCTAGTGTGTGGGACGAGCAGTACTTC. Amino acids: CSASVWDEQYF.

V gene TRBV4-1 combines with J gene TRBJ2-2; D not resolved. CDR1 and CDR2 (germline): MGHRA, YSYEKL. The CDR3 totals 15 residues. The V and J ends lost 0 bases and 8 bases respectively, with 13 bases between them. In DNA form, the CDR3 reads TGCGCCAGCAGCCAAGAAAGACACCGTATAGGGGAGCTGTTTTTT. Translating it yields CASSQERHRIGELFF.

The chain employs TRBV7-3 and TRBJ2-1, with 12 bases identical to TRBD2. CDR3 length: 19 amino acids. Losses at the gene ends were 6 bases for V and 0 bases for J; bases not matched to a gene: 12. From germline, CDR1 is SGHTA and CDR2 FQGTGA. CDR3 protein: CASRNPSGRAESSYNEQFF. CDR3 nucleotide sequence: TGTGCCAGCAGGAACCCTAGCGGGAGGGCCGAGAGCTCCTACAATGAGCAGTTCTTC.